This TCR beta chain is drawn from a study of T-cell reconstitution after alpha-beta-depleted transplantation in children. With regard to this clonotype: Its target is not known.

A library of TCRbeta sequences, prepared with unique molecular identifiers, was generated. One entry per CDR3 protein results from TCRdb running MiXCR on the PCR reads. The table lists approximately 110,000 distinct CDR3 sequences, under 25% of them singletons. Overall study findings and caveats: Several hundred expanded graft clones reportedly were the source of alpha-beta T cells about two months after transplant. Some patients owed their high day-60 TCRbeta diversity to surviving recipient T cells and thymic progenitors. Counts and diversity of T cells one year after transplant came mostly from newly produced T cells.

This material consisted of PBMCs, mostly from graft donor cells, taken 180 days after TCRalphabeta/CD19-depleted stem cell transplant. The source is a male patient aged 2-10 years who had a stem cell transplant for chronic granulomatous disease, so the T cells may come from the graft donor.

This CDR3 reads CASSSPGQGAETQYF. CDR3 DNA: TGTGCCAGCAGTTCCCCGGGACAGGGGGCAGAGACCCAGTACTTC. The rearrangement joins TRBV27 to TRBJ2-5, with 12 bases lining up with TRBD1. Per germline, CDR1 MNHEY and CDR2 SMNVEV (reference sequence). V lost 4 bases, J lost 4 bases, and 4 bases stayed unmatched. The CDR3 runs to 15 residues.